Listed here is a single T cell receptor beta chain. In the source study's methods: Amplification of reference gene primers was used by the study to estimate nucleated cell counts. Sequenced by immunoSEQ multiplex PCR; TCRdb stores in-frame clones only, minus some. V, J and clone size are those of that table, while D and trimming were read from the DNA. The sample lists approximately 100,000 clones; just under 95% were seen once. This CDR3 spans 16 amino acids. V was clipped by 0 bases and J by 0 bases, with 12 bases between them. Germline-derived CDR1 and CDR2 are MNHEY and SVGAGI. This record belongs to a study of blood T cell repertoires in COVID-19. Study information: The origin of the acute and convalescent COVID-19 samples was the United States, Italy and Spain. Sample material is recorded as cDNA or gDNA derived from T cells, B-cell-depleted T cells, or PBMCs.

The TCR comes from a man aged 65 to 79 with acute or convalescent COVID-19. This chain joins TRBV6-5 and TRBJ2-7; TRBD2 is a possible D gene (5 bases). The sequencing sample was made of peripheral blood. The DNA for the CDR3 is TGTGCCAGCAGTTACTCCTTCTACGGGGACTCCTACGAGCAGTACTTC. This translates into CASSYSFYGDSYEQYF.